This TCR beta chain stems from a study of cytomegalovirus exposure and HLA in healthy donors. Notes on the study in general: Upon later analysis, TCR association rates were observed to vary by HLA locus, being highest for DRB1 and lowest for HLA-C.

J lost 0 bases, V lost 3 bases, and 9 bases had no gene match. The CDR3 consists of 18 residues. In germline, CDR1 is MDHEN, CDR2 SYDVKM. This clone was counted once. The antigen is undetermined. The primer mix had 60 Vbeta and 13 Jbeta primers. Per the original data handling: Later analysis identified 80 million to 85 million unique TCR beta chains, around 10 million shared. Clones were read by immunoSEQ multiplex PCR, and TCRdb kept only the in-frame ones, dropping some. V, J and clone size derive from that table, while D and trimming were established from the DNA sequence. The sample consists of some 200,000 clones, over 65% of them appearing once.

Sequenced material: PBMCs. This sequence was found in a woman aged 25 to 39 in good health and CMV-seronegative. J is TRBJ1-5 and V is TRBV28; 9 bases align to TRBD1. For the CDR3, the DNA is TGTGCCAGCAGTTTCCCGGGACAGGGACTGTTTAGCAATCAGCCCCAGCATTTT. As protein: CASSFPGQGLFSNQPQHF. The full variable domain, in which reference TRBV28 and TRBJ1-5 provide the parts outside the CDR3, is DVKVTQSSRYLVKRTGEKVFLECVQDMDHENMFWYRQDPGLGLRLIYFSYDVKMKEKGDIPEGYSVSREKKERFSLILESASTNQTSMYLCASSFPGQGLFSNQPQHFGDGTRLSIL.